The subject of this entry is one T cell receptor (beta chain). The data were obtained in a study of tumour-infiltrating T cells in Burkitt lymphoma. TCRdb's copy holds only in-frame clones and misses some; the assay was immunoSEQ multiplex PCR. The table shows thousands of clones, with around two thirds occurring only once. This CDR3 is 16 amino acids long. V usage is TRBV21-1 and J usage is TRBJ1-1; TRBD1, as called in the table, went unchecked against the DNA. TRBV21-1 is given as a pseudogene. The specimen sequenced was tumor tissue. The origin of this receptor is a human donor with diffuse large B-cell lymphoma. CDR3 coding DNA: TGTGCCAGCAGCAAAGCGGGACAGGAGGGGAACACTGAAGCTTTCTTT. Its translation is CASSKAGQEGNTEAFF.